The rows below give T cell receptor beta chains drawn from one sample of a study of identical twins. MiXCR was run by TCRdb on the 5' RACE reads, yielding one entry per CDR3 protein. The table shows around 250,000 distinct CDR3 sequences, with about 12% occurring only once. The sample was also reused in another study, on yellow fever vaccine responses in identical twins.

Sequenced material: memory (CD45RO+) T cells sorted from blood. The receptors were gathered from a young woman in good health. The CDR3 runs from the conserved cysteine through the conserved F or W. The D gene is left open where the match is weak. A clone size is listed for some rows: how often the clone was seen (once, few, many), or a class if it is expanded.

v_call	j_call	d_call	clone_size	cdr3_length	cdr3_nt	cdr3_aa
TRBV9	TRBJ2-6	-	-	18	TGTGCCAGCAGCGTAACCCCCTCGACTGGGACTGGGGCCAACGTCCTGACTTTC	CASSVTPSTGTGANVLTF
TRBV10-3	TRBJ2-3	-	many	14	TGTGCCATCAGTGCAGGTTTGGCCGCAGATACGCAGTATTTT	CAISAGLAADTQYF
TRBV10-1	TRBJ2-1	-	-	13	TGCGCCAGCAGTAACCAGCCTGGGACCAGCCAGTTCTTC	CASSNQPGTSQFF
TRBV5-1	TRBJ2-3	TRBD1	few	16	TGCGCCAGCAGCCCCCCTCGACAGGGGGGCACAGATACGCAGTATTTT	CASSPPRQGGTDTQYF
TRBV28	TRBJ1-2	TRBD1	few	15	TGTGCCAGCAGCTCTCAGAGGGGGCCCTTAGGAGGCTACACCTTC	CASSSQRGPLGGYTF
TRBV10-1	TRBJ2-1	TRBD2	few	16	TGCGCCAGCAGTGAGTCGGGACTAGCCGTTGCCAATGAGCAGTTCTTC	CASSESGLAVANEQFF
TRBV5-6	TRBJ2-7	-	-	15	TGTGCCAGCAGCTTGGGGGTTACGGGGACCTACGAGCAGTACTTC	CASSLGVTGTYEQYF
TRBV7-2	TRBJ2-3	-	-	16	TGTGCCAGCAGCTCTCCGGGGGGCCCTTCTGAAGATACGCAGTATTTT	CASSSPGGPSEDTQYF
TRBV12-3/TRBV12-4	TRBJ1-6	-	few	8	TGTGCCAGCAGCCCCCTCCACTTT	CASSPLHF
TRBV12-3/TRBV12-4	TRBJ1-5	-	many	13	TGTGCCAGCACAACGAGAGGGAATCAGCCCCAGCATTTT	CASTTRGNQPQHF
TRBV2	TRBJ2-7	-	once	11	TGTGCCAGCAGTGTGCGGGTCGAGCAGTACTTC	CASSVRVEQYF
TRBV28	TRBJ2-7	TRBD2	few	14	TGTGCCAGCAGGAACGGACTAGGGCCCTACGAGCAGTACTTC	CASRNGLGPYEQYF
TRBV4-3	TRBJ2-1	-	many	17	TGCGCCAGCAGCCAAGTGTCAGGAGCCGGGACCTACAATGAGCAGTTCTTC	CASSQVSGAGTYNEQFF
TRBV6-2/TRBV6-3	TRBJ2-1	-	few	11	TGTGCCAGCGGAAGGGGAACTGAGGAGTTCTTC	CASGRGTEEFF
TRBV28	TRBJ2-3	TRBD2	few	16	TGTGCCAGCAGTCCGCCGGGACTAGCGGGAGTGGATACGCAGTATTTT	CASSPPGLAGVDTQYF
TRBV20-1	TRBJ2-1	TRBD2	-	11	TGCAGTGCTTCGAGGGAGGGTGAGCAGTTCTTC	CSASREGEQFF
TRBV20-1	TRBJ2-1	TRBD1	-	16	TGCAGTGCTAGAGTATTGGGACAGGGGTCCTACAATGAGCAGTTCTTC	CSARVLGQGSYNEQFF
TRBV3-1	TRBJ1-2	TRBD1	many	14	TGTGCCAGCAGCCGACAGGGTTTGGACTATGGCTACACCTTC	CASSRQGLDYGYTF
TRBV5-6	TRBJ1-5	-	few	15	TGTGCCAGCAGCTTGTTTGGGACTGACAATCAGCCCCAGCATTTT	CASSLFGTDNQPQHF
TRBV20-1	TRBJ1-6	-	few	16	TGCAGTGCTAGACCCTATTACGAGGGGGAGATTTCACCCCTCCACTTT	CSARPYYEGEISPLHF
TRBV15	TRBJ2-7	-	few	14	TGTGCCACCAGCAGTGGCGGGAACGGCTACGAGCAGTACTTC	CATSSGGNGYEQYF
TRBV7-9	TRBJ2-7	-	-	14	TGTGCCAGCAGCTTTCGGACTACCTCCTACGAGCAGTACTTC	CASSFRTTSYEQYF
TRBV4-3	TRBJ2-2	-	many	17	TGCGCCAGCAGCCAAGGGATAGGGGGGGCCTATTCCGGGGAGCTGTTTTTT	CASSQGIGGAYSGELFF
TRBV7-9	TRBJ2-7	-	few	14	TGTGCCAGCAGCCCTTCAGCCTCTAGGACCGAGCAGTACTTC	CASSPSASRTEQYF
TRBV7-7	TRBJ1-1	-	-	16	TGTGCTAGCAGCGCCTATATGGGTGACAGCTTCCCTGAAGCTTTCTTT	CASSAYMGDSFPEAFF
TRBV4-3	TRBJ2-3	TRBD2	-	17	TGCGCCAGCAGCCAAGAAGCTAGCGGGAGGTATGCAGATACGCAGTATTTT	CASSQEASGRYADTQYF
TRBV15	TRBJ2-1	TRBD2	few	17	TGTGCCACCAGCAGAGGAGTGAGGCTAGCGGACTACAATGAGCAGTTCTTC	CATSRGVRLADYNEQFF
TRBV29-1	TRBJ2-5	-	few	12	TGCAGCGTTGAGGTAGTAGGGCGGTCCCAGTACTTC	CSVEVVGRSQYF
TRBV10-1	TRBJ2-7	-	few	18	TGCGCCAGCAGTGAAAGTCTTGGTAAGGGTCTGTCTCTGGACGAGCAGTACTTC	CASSESLGKGLSLDEQYF
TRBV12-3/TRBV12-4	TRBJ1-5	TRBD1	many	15	TGTGCCAGCAGATCGGGGACAGGGGAATTCCAGCCCCAGCATTTT	CASRSGTGEFQPQHF
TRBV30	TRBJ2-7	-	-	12	TGTGCCTGGAGTCCCGGGAGCCACGAGCAGTACTTC	CAWSPGSHEQYF
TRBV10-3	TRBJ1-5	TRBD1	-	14	TGTGCCACAAACGGGACAGGAATTTATCAGCCCCAGCATTTT	CATNGTGIYQPQHF
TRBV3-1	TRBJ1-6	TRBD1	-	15	TGTGCCAGCAGCCAGGAGGACAGGGAAAATTCACCCCTCCACTTT	CASSQEDRENSPLHF
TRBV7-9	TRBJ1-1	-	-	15	TGTGCCAGCAGCTTCTTTACACAGCCGAACACTGAAGCTTTCTTT	CASSFFTQPNTEAFF
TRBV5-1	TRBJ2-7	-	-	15	TGCGCCAGCAGCCTAGGGACCGATACTACCTACGAGCAGTACTTC	CASSLGTDTTYEQYF
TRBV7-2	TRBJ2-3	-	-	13	TGTGCCAGCAGCCCGCCCGAAGCGAGGTTGCAGTATTTT	CASSPPEARLQYF
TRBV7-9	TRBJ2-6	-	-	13	TGTGCCAGCAACCCGGCTGGGGCCAACGTCCTGACTTTC	CASNPAGANVLTF
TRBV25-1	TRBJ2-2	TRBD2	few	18	TGTGCCAGCAGTGAAGGAACCGGACTAGCAAGATTTCGCGGGGAGCTGTTTTTT	CASSEGTGLARFRGELFF
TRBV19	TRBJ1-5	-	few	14	TGTGCCAGTAGTTTCCCGGGGGGACTTCAGCCCCAGCATTTT	CASSFPGGLQPQHF
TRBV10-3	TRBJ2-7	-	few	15	TGTGCCATCAGTGAGGGGCAGGGAAGAGACTACGAGCAGTACTTC	CAISEGQGRDYEQYF
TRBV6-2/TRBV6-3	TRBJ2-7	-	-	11	TGTGCCAGCAGTTACAATCGCGAGCAGTACTTC	CASSYNREQYF
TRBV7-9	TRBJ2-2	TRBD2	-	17	TGTGCCAGCAGCTTAATTGGCCTCCGGGAGGACACCGGGGAGCTGTTTTTT	CASSLIGLREDTGELFF
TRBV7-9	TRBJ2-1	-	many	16	TGTGCCAGCAGCTCAAGGACAGCGCCGTTCTACAATGAGCAGTTCTTC	CASSSRTAPFYNEQFF
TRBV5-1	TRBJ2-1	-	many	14	TGCGCCAGCAGCTTCGGGGTGGGGTACAATGAGCAGTTCTTC	CASSFGVGYNEQFF
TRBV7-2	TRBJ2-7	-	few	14	TGTGCCAGCAGCTTTACACCGAGCTCCTACGAGCAGTACTTC	CASSFTPSSYEQYF
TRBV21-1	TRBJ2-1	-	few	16	TGTGCCACTTCGAGGGGAGGGAACATACCCCACAATGAGCAGTTCTTC	CATSRGGNIPHNEQFF
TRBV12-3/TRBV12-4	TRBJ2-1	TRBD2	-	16	TGTGCCAGCAGTCTCTCCATGGGGGGGGTGAACAATGAGCAGTTCTTC	CASSLSMGGVNNEQFF
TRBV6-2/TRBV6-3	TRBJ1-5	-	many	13	TGTGCCAGCAGTTACTTTAACGGTCAGCCCCAGCATTTT	CASSYFNGQPQHF
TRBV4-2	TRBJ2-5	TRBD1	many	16	TGTGCCAGCAGCCAAAGAAGCACAGGGGGCCAAGAGACCCAGTACTTC	CASSQRSTGGQETQYF
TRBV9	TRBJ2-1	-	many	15	TGTGCCAGCAGCGTAGCAGGGAATTCCTACAATGAGCAGTTCTTC	CASSVAGNSYNEQFF
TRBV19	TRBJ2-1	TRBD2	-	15	TGTGCCAGTGCTCATAGCGGGGGGGCCTGGGATGAGCAGTTCTTC	CASAHSGGAWDEQFF
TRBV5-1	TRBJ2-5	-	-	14	TGCGCCAGCAGCTTGGACAGGCCGGAGGAGACCCAGTACTTC	CASSLDRPEETQYF
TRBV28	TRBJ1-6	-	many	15	TGTGCCAGCAGTTTATCGCCCCCCAGCCCGTCACCCCTCCACTTT	CASSLSPPSPSPLHF
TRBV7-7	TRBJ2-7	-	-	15	TGTGCTAGCAGCCGAGGACAGGGAGGGATCTACGAGCAGTACTTC	CASSRGQGGIYEQYF
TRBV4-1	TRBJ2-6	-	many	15	TGCGCCAGCAGCTTTGACAACTCTGGGGCCAACGTCCTGACTTTC	CASSFDNSGANVLTF
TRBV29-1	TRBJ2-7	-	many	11	TGCAGCGTTGCAAGGCAGGACGAGCAGTACTTC	CSVARQDEQYF
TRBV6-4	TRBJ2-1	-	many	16	TGTGCCAGCAGTGACGTGGCTGGGGTTGGACACAATGAGCAGTTCTTC	CASSDVAGVGHNEQFF